This T cell receptor beta chain was profiled in a study of blood T cell repertoires in COVID-19. Study-level background: From the United States, Italy and Spain came samples of acute and convalescent COVID-19. From T cells, B-cell-depleted T cells, or PBMCs came the material, which was cDNA or gDNA.

Authors' analysis steps: Amplification of reference gene primers was used by the study to estimate nucleated cell counts. Profiling relied on immunoSEQ multiplex PCR, and the TCRdb table lists in-frame clones only, not all of them. Clonal size and the V and J genes are those of that table, whereas D and trimming came from the DNA. The sample contains 200,000 to 250,000 clones, 75% to 85% of which appear only once. The receptor's source is a human donor in a cohort sampled during active COVID-19. Sequenced input: peripheral blood.

CDR3 sequence: CSAGTGYGYTF. As DNA, the CDR3 is TGCAGTGCTGGGACAGGGTATGGCTACACCTTC. This chain joins TRBV20-1 and TRBJ1-2; 9 bases map to TRBD1. Germline V gene lookup returns CDR1 DFQATT and CDR2 SNEGSKA (reference sequence). V trimming: 5 bases; J trimming: 5 bases; junction bases outside the gene matches: 0. The CDR3 totals 11 residues.